The TCR beta chain under discussion was sequenced for a study of blood T cells in healthy people across ages. This clonotype appeared a few times. Its specificity is not known. Next came a second PCR, run for about 6 to 12 cycles, which used a sample-barcoded 5' primer along with a J-beta primer mix. Tagging of each cDNA molecule was performed by a template-switch adaptor with 12 random nucleotides. MiXCR was run by TCRdb on the 5' RACE reads, yielding one entry per CDR3 protein. The data show fewer than 2 million distinct CDR3 sequences, with approximately 40% seen just once and about 21% held by the top ten. Findings of the study overall: The authors considered diversity estimates from one million T cells to be underestimates.

The V gene's germline CDR1 is KGHSH and CDR2 LQKENI. The CDR3 extends over 13 amino acids. The V gene lost 4 bases and the J gene lost 5 bases, with 12 bases spanning the gap. This TCR was sampled from a human donor in good health. The gene calls are TRBV18 and TRBJ2-7, with D perhaps matching TRBD1 (6 bases). Specimen: blood. The CDR3 DNA follows: TGTGCCAGCTCACAGGGACAAAGCCACGAGCAGTACTTC. Residues: CASSQGQSHEQYF.